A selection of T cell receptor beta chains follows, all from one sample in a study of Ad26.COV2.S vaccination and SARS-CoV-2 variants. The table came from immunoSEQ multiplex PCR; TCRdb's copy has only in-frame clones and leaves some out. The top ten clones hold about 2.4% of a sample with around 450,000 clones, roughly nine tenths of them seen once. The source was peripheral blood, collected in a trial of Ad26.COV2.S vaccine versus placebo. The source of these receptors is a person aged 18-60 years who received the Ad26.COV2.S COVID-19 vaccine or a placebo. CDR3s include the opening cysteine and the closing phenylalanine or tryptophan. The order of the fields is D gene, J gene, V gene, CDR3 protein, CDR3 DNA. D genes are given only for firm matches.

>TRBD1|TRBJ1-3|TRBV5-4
CASSARDRADTIYF
TGTGCCAGCAGCGCTCGGGACAGGGCTGACACCATATATTTT
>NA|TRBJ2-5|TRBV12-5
CASVADSPRETQYF
TGTGCTAGTGTTGCGGACAGTCCACGCGAGACCCAGTACTTC
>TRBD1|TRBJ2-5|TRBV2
CASSRQGPETQYF
TGTGCCAGCAGTCGACAGGGGCCAGAGACCCAGTACTTC
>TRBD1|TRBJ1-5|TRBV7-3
CASSVRQGARQPQHF
TGTGCCAGCAGCGTAAGACAGGGGGCGCGTCAGCCCCAGCATTTT
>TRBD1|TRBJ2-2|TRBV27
CASSLVRQGVTGELFF
TGTGCCAGCAGTTTAGTCAGACAGGGAGTCACCGGGGAGCTGTTTTTT
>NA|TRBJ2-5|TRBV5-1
CASSLLRESIRETQYF
TGCGCCAGCAGCCTGTTGAGGGAGTCGATTAGAGAGACCCAGTACTTC
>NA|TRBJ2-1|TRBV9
CASSVGRDPPGGQFF
TGTGCCAGCAGCGTGGGTCGGGACCCCCCTGGGGGGCAGTTCTTC
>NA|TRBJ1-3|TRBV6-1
CASSEVSSGNTIYF
TGTGCCAGCAGTGAAGTCAGCTCTGGAAACACCATATATTTT
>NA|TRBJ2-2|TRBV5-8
CASSSGPPGGELFF
TGTGCCAGCAGCTCCGGACCCCCTGGGGGGGAGCTGTTTTTT
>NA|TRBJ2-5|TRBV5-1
CASSLGLQETQYF
TGCGCCAGCAGCTTGGGGCTGCAGGAGACCCAGTACTTC
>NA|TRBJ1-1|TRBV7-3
CASSSGYTTEAFF
TGTGCCAGCAGTTCCGGGTATACCACTGAAGCTTTCTTT
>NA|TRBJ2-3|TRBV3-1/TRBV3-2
CASSLAVFTDTQYF
TGTGCCAGCAGCCTAGCGGTATTCACAGATACGCAGTATTTT
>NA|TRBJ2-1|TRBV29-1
CSVVPGGNEQFF
TGCAGCGTTGTGCCCGGGGGCAACGAGCAGTTCTTC